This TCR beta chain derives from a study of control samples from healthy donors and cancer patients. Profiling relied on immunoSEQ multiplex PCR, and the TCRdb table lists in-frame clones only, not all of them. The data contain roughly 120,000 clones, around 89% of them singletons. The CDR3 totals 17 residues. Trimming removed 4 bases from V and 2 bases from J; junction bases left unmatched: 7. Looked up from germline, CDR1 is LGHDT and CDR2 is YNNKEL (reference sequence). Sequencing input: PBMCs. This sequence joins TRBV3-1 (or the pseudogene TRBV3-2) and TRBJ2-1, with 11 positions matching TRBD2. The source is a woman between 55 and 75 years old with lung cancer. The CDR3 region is CASSLQTSGKPYNEQFF. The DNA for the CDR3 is TGTGCCAGCAGCCTACAGACTAGCGGGAAACCCTACAATGAGCAGTTCTTC.